This T cell receptor beta chain was observed in a study of Graves' ophthalmopathy and Graves' hyperthyroidism. Using RNA transcripts, the TCR beta CDR3 regions were amplified. RT-PCR was first run with HTBI primers, then multiplex PCR in a second round. MiXCR, run by TCRdb on the multiplex PCR reads, gives a single entry per CDR3 protein. The sample includes about 640,000 distinct CDR3 sequences, approximately 39% of them seen just once. The CDR3 consists of 13 residues. Germline CDR1 is LNHNV and CDR2 is YYDKDF (reference sequence). V gave up 9 bases and J gave up 2 bases; unmatched junction bases: 4. This clonotype appeared many times. Ophthalmopathy donors' eye disease showed moderate-to-severe activity, CAS of at least 3, NOSPECS of at least 4 and duration under 3 months. Patients were left out if they had other autoimmune diseases, uncontrolled infections, pregnancy or lactation.

The receptor's source is an adult man with Graves' ophthalmopathy. The source material was peripheral blood. The chain has TRBV15 and TRBJ1-2; 9 bases are shared with TRBD1. This CDR3 is CATRGTGNYGYTF. CDR3 nucleotide sequence: TGTGCCACACGGGGGACAGGGAACTATGGCTACACCTTC.